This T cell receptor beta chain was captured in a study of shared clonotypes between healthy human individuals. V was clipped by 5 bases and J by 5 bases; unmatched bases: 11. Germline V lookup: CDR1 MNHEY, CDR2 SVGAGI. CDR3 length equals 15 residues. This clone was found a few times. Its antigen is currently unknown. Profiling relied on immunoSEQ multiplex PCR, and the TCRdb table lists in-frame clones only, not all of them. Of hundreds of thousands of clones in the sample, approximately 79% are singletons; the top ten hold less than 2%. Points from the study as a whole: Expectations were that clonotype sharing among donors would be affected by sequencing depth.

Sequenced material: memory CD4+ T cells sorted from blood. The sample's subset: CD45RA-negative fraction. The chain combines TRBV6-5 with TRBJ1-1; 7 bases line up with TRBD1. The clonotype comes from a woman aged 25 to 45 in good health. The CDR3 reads CASSTGQRYGTEAFF. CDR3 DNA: TGTGCCAGCAGTACGGGACAGCGGTACGGGACTGAAGCTTTCTTT.